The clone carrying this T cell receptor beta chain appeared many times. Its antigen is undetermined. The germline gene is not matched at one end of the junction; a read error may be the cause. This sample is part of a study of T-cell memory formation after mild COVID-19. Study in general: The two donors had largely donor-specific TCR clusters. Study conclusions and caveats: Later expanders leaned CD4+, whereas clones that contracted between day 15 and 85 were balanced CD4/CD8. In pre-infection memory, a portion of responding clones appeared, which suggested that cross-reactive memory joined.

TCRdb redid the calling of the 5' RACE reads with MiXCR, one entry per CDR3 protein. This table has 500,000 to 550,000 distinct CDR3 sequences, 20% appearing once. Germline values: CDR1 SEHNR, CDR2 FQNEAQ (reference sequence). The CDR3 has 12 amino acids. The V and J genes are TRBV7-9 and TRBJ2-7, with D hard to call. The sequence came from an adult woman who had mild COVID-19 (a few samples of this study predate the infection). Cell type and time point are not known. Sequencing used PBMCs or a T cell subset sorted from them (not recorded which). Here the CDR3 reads CASSPGDYEQYF. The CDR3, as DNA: TGCGCCAGCAGCCCGGGCGACTACGAGCAGTACTTC.